This T cell receptor beta chain was recorded in a study of CD8 T cells in ankylosing spondylitis. Study findings and constraints: There was reportedly significant enrichment of clones that were disease-linked in matched ankylosing spondylitis synovial fluid. In ankylosing spondylitis blood, a motif of roughly 8 highly homologous TCR beta variants appeared characteristic.

By quantitative 5'-RACE with molecular barcodes, the TCR beta libraries were made. One entry per CDR3 protein results from TCRdb running MiXCR on the 5' RACE reads. The sample lists about 340,000 distinct CDR3 sequences, roughly 8% occurring once. Comments on this clonotype: Antigen specificity is unknown.

The receptor was isolated from a male donor with ankylosing spondylitis. What was sequenced was blood, either unsorted or a sorted T cell fraction (not recorded which).

CDR3 in DNA: TGTGCCAGCAGTTTTAATCGAGTTGTTAGCACTGAAGCTTTCTTT. Amino acid sequence: CASSFNRVVSTEAFF. V gene TRBV28 combines with J gene TRBJ1-1; unclear D gene. V was pared by 3 bases and J by 4 bases, with 15 bases between. The CDR3 is 15 residues long. Germline values: CDR1 MDHEN, CDR2 SYDVKM.